These 14 T cell receptor beta chains share one sample of origin, sequenced in a study of shared clonotypes between healthy human individuals. The naive CD8 population came from CD45RO-negative cells selected for CCR7, without terminally differentiated effector memory CD45RA+ cells. The repertoire was sequenced with immunoSEQ multiplex PCR; TCRdb's copy has only in-frame clones and lacks some. The table shows fewer than 1 million clones, with roughly 96% occurring only once. The sample taken for sequencing was naive CD8+ T cells sorted from blood. The source of these receptors is a man aged 25 to 40 in good health.

This chain uses TRBV7-9 with TRBJ2-5; a weak D match, TRBD2 (5 bases). Germline V gene lookup returns CDR1 SEHNR and CDR2 FQNEAQ (reference sequence). The ends were cut back, 3 bases at V and 3 bases at J, with 14 bases in the middle. The CDR3 sequence is 15 residues long. Written as DNA, the CDR3 is TGTGCCAGCAGCTTTTCGGGGTCGGTGGAAGAGACCCAGTACTTC. Protein sequence: CASSFSGSVEETQYF.

This chain uses TRBV27 with TRBJ2-1; 14 bases map to TRBD2. The CDR3 runs 16 residues. The J segment lost 6 bases and the V segment lost 4 bases, leaving 5 bases of the junction unmatched. Germline-derived CDR1 and CDR2 are MNHEY and SMNVEV (reference sequence). CDR3 residues: CASSSRTSGRPNEQFF. CDR3 DNA: TGTGCCAGCAGTTCCCGGACTAGCGGGAGGCCCAATGAGCAGTTCTTC.

This chain joins TRBV27 and TRBJ1-5; the match to TRBD1 covers 9 bases. The CDR3 covers 15 residues. V gave up 3 bases and J gave up 4 bases; unmatched junction bases: 4. Germline lookup yields CDR1 MNHEY and CDR2 SMNVEV (reference sequence). Here the CDR3 DNA reads TGTGCCAGCAGTTTGGCCGGGACAGGGAATCAGCCCCAGCATTTT. As protein: CASSLAGTGNQPQHF.

V is TRBV5-4 and J is TRBJ1-2; 10 positions agree with TRBD1. CDR1 is SGHNT and CDR2 is YYREEE in the germline V gene (reference sequence). The CDR3 contains 15 residues. Trimming at V came to 4 bases and at J to 4 bases, leaving 7 bases not matched to a gene. The CDR3 loop is CASSIGDRGIYGYTF. The CDR3 DNA reads TGTGCCAGCAGCATAGGGGACAGGGGTATCTATGGCTACACCTTC. The full variable domain, with the rest looked up from reference TRBV5-4 and TRBJ1-2, is ETGVTQSPTHLIKTRGQQVTLRCSSQSGHNTVSWYQQALGQGPQFIFQYYREEENGRGNFPPRFSGLQFPNYSSELNVNALELDDSALYLCASSIGDRGIYGYTFGSGTRLTVV.

The J gene is TRBJ2-2, the V gene TRBV11-2; 10 nucleotides align to TRBD1. Trimming cost V 5 bases and J 6 bases; bases outside gene matches: 12. The CDR3 is made up of 17 amino acids. Germline CDR1 and CDR2: SGHAT and FQNNGV. CDR3 coding DNA: TGTGCCAGCAGCATTAGGGGGACAGGGGAGGTCCCCGGGGAGCTGTTTTTT. Translating it yields CASSIRGTGEVPGELFF. Full variable domain (outside the CDR3, taken from reference TRBV11-2 and TRBJ2-2): EAGVAQSPRYKIIEKRQSVAFWCNPISGHATLYWYQQILGQGPKLLIQFQNNGVVDDSQLPKDRFSAERLKGVDSTLKIQPAKLEDSAVYLCASSIRGTGEVPGELFFGEGSRLTVL.

The table lists this clone with a count of one. The chain couples TRBV6-1 to TRBJ1-5; D is perhaps TRBD1 (5 bases). Germline V gene sequence: CDR1 MNHNS, CDR2 SASEGT. This CDR3 has 15 residues. The V end was cut by 2 bases, the J end by 3 bases, with 11 bases between. The CDR3 region is CASSEWDADNQPQHF. The CDR3, as DNA: TGTGCCAGCAGTGAATGGGACGCCGACAATCAGCCCCAGCATTTT.

The chain recombines TRBV5-1 with TRBJ2-7; TRBD1 matches 7 bases. Germline values: CDR1 SGHRS, CDR2 YFSETQ. J lost 2 bases, V lost 4 bases, and 9 bases had no gene match. This CDR3 contains 15 residues. The CDR3 here is CASSPPRDSPYEQYF. Written as DNA, the CDR3 is TGCGCCAGCAGCCCCCCACGGGACAGCCCCTACGAGCAGTACTTC.

The V and J genes are TRBV7-9 and TRBJ1-1; the D is unclear. Per germline, CDR1 SEHNR and CDR2 FQNEAQ (reference sequence). CDR3 size: 15 residues. V lost 0 bases and J 0 bases, leaving 8 bases between the germline ends. CDR3 region: CASSLALAMNTEAFF. The CDR3 DNA sequence: TGTGCCAGCAGCTTAGCTCTAGCCATGAACACTGAAGCTTTCTTT.

The chain recombines TRBV2 with TRBJ2-7; 7 bases map to TRBD2. The CDR3 is 14 residues long. From germline, CDR1 is SNHLY and CDR2 FYNNEI. The V segment lost 6 bases and the J segment 3 bases; nucleotides outside the gene matches: 8. This CDR3 is CASRDTSDIYEQYF. The CDR3 coding sequence is TGTGCCAGCAGGGACACTAGCGACATCTACGAGCAGTACTTC.

The chain couples TRBV27 to TRBJ2-1, with D possibly TRBD1 on 6 matching bases. The CDR3 sequence is 14 residues long. Trimming took off 5 bases at V and 4 bases at J, with 12 bases between the two ends. The germline V gene has CDR1 MNHEY and CDR2 SMNVEV (reference sequence). The CDR3 DNA reads TGTGCCAGCAGTATCCGGGACACGTACAATGAGCAGTTCTTC. Its protein is CASSIRDTYNEQFF.

This clone was seen only once. The chain employs TRBV9 and TRBJ2-7; 8 bases map to TRBD2. V shed 0 bases and J 0 bases; nucleotides not matched to a gene: 5. Germline values: CDR1 SGDLS, CDR2 YYNGEE. CDR3 length: 16 amino acids. The CDR3 sequence: CASSVGEAGDSYEQYF. In DNA form, the CDR3 reads TGTGCCAGCAGCGTAGGGGAAGCGGGGGACTCCTACGAGCAGTACTTC. Full variable domain (outside the CDR3, taken from reference TRBV9 and TRBJ2-7): DSGVTQTPKHLITATGQRVTLRCSPRSGDLSVYWYQQSLDQGLQFLIQYYNGEERAKGNILERFSAQQFPDLHSELNLSSLELGDSALYFCASSVGEAGDSYEQYFGPGTRLTVT.

To note about this clone: Other DNA sequences of this sample code for an identical CDR3. The chain is built from TRBV5-1 and TRBJ2-7; 8 bases map to TRBD2. Germline CDR1 is SGHRS and CDR2 is YFSETQ. The junction had 5 bases not matched to a gene; V was cut back by 2 bases and J by 4 bases. This CDR3 region has 14 residues. The CDR3 loop is CASSLAGAGYEQYF. DNA of the CDR3: TGCGCCAGCAGCTTAGCGGGAGCGGGATACGAGCAGTACTTC.

This sequence joins TRBV6-5 and TRBJ1-2; no clear D gene. The ends were cut back, 6 bases at V and 4 bases at J, with 9 bases in the middle. The CDR3 spans 12 residues. CDR1 is MNHEY and CDR2 is SVGAGI in the germline V gene. CDR3 region: CASRDASYGYTF. The CDR3 DNA reads TGTGCCAGCAGAGATGCTTCCTATGGCTACACCTTC.

This chain uses TRBV5-4 with TRBJ2-2; D possibly corresponds to TRBD2 (5 bases). Germline V gene sequence: CDR1 SGHNT, CDR2 YYREEE (reference sequence). The CDR3 contains 16 residues. The germline V and J ends were trimmed by 1 base and 2 bases, with 12 bases remaining between them. CDR3 sequence: CASSLPRSGNTGELFF. The CDR3 coding sequence is TGTGCCAGCAGCTTGCCTCGCAGCGGTAACACCGGGGAGCTGTTTTTT.